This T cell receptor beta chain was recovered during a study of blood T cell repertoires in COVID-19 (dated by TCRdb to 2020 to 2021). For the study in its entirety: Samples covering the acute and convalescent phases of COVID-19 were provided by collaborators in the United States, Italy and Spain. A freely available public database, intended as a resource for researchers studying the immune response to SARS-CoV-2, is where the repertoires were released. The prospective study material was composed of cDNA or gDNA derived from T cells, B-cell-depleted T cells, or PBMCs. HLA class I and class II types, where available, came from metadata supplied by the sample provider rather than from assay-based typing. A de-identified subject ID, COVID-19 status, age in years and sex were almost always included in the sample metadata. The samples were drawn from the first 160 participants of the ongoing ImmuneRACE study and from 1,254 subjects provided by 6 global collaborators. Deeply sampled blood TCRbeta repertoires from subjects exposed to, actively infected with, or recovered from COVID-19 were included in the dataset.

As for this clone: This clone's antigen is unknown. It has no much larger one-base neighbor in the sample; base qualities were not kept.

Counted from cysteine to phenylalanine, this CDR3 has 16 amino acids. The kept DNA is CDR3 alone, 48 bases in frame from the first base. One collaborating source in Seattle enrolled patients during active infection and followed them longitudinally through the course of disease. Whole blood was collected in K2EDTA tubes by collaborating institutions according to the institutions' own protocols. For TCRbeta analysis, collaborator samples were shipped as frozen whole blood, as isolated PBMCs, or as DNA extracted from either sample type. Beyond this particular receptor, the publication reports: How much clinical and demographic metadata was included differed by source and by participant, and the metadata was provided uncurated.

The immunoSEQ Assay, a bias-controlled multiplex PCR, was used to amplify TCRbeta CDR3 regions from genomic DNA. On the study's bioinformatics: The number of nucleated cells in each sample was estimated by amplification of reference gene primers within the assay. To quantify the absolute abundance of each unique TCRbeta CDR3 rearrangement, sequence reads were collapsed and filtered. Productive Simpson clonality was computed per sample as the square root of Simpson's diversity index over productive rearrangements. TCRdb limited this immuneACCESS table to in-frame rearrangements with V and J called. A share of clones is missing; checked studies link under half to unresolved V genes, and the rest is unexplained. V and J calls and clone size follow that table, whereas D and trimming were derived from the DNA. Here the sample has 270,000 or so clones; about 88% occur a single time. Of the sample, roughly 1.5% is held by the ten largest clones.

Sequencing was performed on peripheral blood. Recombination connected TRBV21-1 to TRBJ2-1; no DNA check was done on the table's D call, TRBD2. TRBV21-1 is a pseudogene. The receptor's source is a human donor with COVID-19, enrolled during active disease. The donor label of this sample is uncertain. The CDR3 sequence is CASSKGCGSGGNEQFF. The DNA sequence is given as TGTGCCAGCAGCAAGGGTTGTGGGTCGGGGGGGAATGAGCAGTTCTTC.